The 10 T cell receptor beta chains in this list originate from one sample, sequenced in a study of T cell repertoires in cytomegalovirus infection. MiXCR was run by TCRdb on the reads, yielding one entry per CDR3 protein. The table shows some 220,000 distinct CDR3 sequences, with roughly 34% occurring only once. For these receptors, no antigen is known. The material sequenced was CD8+ T cells from cultured PBMCs, taken from culture after CMV antigen stimulation. Receptor source: a human donor in good health (CMV status not recorded). Some clones in this sample may be carry-over from other donors' samples.

The chain recombines TRBV7-4 with TRBJ2-7, with TRBD1 as a possible D gene (6 bases). V lost 3 bases and J lost 0, with 15 bases in between. The CDR3 loop spans 16 amino acids. Looked up from germline, CDR1 is SGHVT and CDR2 is SQSDAQ. The CDR3 DNA is TGTGCCAGCAGCTTTATGGACAGCCCCTTCTCCTACGAGCAGTACTTC. Translating it yields CASSFMDSPFSYEQYF.

J is TRBJ2-3 and V is TRBV14; a possible D gene is TRBD2 (5 bases). Trimming cost V 2 bases and J 2 bases, with 14 bases left between them. Germline values: CDR1 SGHDN, CDR2 FVKESK. This CDR3 is built from 16 residues. Written as DNA, the CDR3 is TGTGCCAGCAGCCAATTGGACTGGCACCTCACAGATACGCAGTATTTT. It specifies CASSQLDWHLTDTQYF.

The J gene is TRBJ2-3, the V gene TRBV27, with D tentatively TRBD1 (5 bases). With 5 bases removed from V and 0 bases from J, the gap between germline ends came to 12 bases. The length of the CDR3 is 15 residues. Germline CDR1 MNHEY, CDR2 SMNVEV (reference sequence). The CDR3 loop reads CASSNGALSTDTQYF. The CDR3 coding sequence is TGTGCCAGCAGTAATGGGGCACTTAGCACAGATACGCAGTATTTT.

This clonotype was counted only a few times. J is TRBJ2-7 and V is TRBV4-2; possibly TRBD1 for D (5 bases). The CDR3 is made up of 16 amino acids. Trimming pared 4 bases from V and 4 bases from J, leaving 20 bases between. Germline loops: CDR1 LGHNA, CDR2 YNFKEQ. In DNA, the CDR3 is TGTGCCAGCAGCCTACAACACCGACACGGACATTACGAGCAGTACTTC. Translating gives CASSLQHRHGHYEQYF.

V is TRBV6-6 and J is TRBJ2-3; no clear D. Germline V lookup: CDR1 MNHNY, CDR2 SVGAGI (reference sequence). The V end lost 8 bases, the J end lost 5 bases, and 11 bases lay between the germline ends. This CDR3 is built from 12 residues. CDR3 bases: TGTGCCAGCGGGCCCAATGGAGATACGCAGTATTTT. Its translation: CASGPNGDTQYF.

There are a few counts of this clonotype. The V gene is TRBV10-3, the J gene TRBJ2-5; D perhaps matches TRBD2 (6 bases). The germline V gene has CDR1 ENHRY and CDR2 SYGVKD. V lost 2 bases and J lost 1, with 14 bases in between. This CDR3 is 16 amino acids long. The CDR3 region is CAISEPAGTLQETQYF. CDR3 DNA sequence: TGTGCCATCAGTGAGCCCGCGGGGACGCTCCAAGAGACCCAGTACTTC.

The chain links TRBV7-9 to TRBJ1-4; 10 nucleotides align to TRBD1. Germline loops: CDR1 SEHNR, CDR2 FQNEAQ (reference sequence). The CDR3 is 20 amino acids. The J segment lost 3 bases and the V segment lost 5 bases, leaving 18 bases of the junction unmatched. CDR3 loop: CASSPTEDRGDIVANEKLFF. Here the CDR3 DNA reads TGTGCCAGCAGCCCGACGGAGGACAGGGGGGATATCGTCGCTAATGAAAAACTGTTTTTT.

The chain is built from TRBV7-6 and TRBJ2-2; tentative D call: TRBD1 (5 bases). The V end lost 1 base, the J end lost 0 bases, and 9 bases lay between the germline ends. This CDR3 is built from 16 residues. Per germline, CDR1 SGHVS and CDR2 FNYEAQ. In nucleotides, the CDR3 is TGTGCCAGCAGCTTAGTGTCAGGGTCGAACACCGGGGAGCTGTTTTTT. Its translation: CASSLVSGSNTGELFF.

This clonotype occurred many times. The J gene is TRBJ1-5, the V gene TRBV7-2; 7 nucleotides line up with TRBD1. The CDR3 totals 16 residues. Per the germline V gene, CDR1 is SGHTA and CDR2 is FQGNSA. J was trimmed by 9 bases and V by 5 bases; bases with no gene match: 16. The CDR3 region has the DNA TGTGCCAGCAGCATTAACCCTACAGGGGTAGGAGGGCCCCAGCATTTT. Translated, it gives CASSINPTGVGGPQHF.

This clonotype was seen many times. The chain combines TRBV7-6 with TRBJ2-2; D possibly corresponds to TRBD1 (5 bases). This CDR3 has 18 amino acids. The V end was cut by 1 base, the J end by 4 bases, with 19 bases between. Germline-derived CDR1 and CDR2 are SGHVS and FNYEAQ. The CDR3 region is CASSLEVLRGETTGELFF. CDR3 nucleotides: TGTGCCAGCAGCTTAGAGGTCCTAAGGGGCGAGACCACCGGGGAGCTGTTTTTT.